This T cell receptor (beta chain) stems from a study of T cell changes during pregnancy in multiple sclerosis. Sequencing used immunoSEQ multiplex PCR; TCRdb keeps in-frame clones, though not all of them. In the table there are 40,000 to 50,000 clones, 85% to 90% of which are singletons. The CDR3 covers 17 residues. The J segment lost 0 bases and the V segment lost 5 bases, leaving 11 bases of the junction unmatched. Germline V gene data show CDR1 as MDHEN and CDR2 as SYDVKM. The V call is TRBV28, the J call TRBJ2-7; 9 bases agree with TRBD2. The TCR comes from a female donor with multiple sclerosis, enrolled in a pregnancy study. The sequencing used CD4+ T cells from peripheral blood mononuclear cells, collected in the first trimester of pregnancy. CDR3 sequence: CASSLSGGRVHSYEQYF. The CDR3 coding sequence is TGTGCCAGCAGTCTCTCCGGCGGGAGGGTCCACTCCTACGAGCAGTACTTC.